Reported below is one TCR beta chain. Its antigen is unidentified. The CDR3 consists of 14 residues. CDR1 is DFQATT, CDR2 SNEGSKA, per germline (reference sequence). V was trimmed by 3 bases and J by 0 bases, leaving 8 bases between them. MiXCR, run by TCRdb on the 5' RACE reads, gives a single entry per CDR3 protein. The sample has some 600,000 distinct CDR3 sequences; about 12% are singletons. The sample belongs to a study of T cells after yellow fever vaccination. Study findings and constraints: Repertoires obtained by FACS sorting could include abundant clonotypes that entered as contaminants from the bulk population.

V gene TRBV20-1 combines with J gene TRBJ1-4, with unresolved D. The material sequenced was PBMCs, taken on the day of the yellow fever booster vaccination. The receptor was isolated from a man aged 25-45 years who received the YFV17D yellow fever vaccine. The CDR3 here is CSASPAATNEKLFF. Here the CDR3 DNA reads TGCAGTGCTAGCCCCGCAGCAACTAATGAAAAACTGTTTTTT.